This TCR beta chain was documented in a study of metastatic and nonmetastatic thyroid tumors. Study in general: The study looked at repertoires side by side in blood and in tumor or nodule tissue from malignant and benign thyroid patients.

Study-wide results and limits: The reported finding was significantly higher TCR beta diversity in malignant thyroid tumors relative to benign nodules, in blood and tumor.

With regard to this clone: Its antigen remains unknown.

Original processing methods: In papillary thyroid cancer, a distant-metastasis classifier was built using CDR3 differences across clinicopathological groups. TCRdb redid the clone calls on the PCR reads using MiXCR. Here the V and J calls rest on TCRdb's processing, not on the authors' analysis. Among 15,000 to 20,000 clones listed, about 31% were seen once. The V gene's germline CDR1 is MGHRA and CDR2 YSYEKL. The CDR3 length is 17 residues. Nobody among the patients had been given any treatment before thyroid surgery. Sequencing input: blood. J is TRBJ2-4 and V is TRBV4-1; 11 nucleotides match TRBD2. The end of the DNA is better explained by TRBJ2-1, so the J call may be wrong. The origin of this receptor is a female donor with papillary thyroid cancer or a benign thyroid nodule (not recorded which). Some clones in this sample may be carry-over from other donors' samples. The CDR3 DNA follows: TGCGCCAGCAGCCAAGGGAGTAGCGGGAGGGACTACAATGAGCAGTTCTTC. It specifies CASSQGSSGRDYNEQFF.